Only one count was recorded for the clone carrying this TCR beta chain. Original analysis: Amplified reference gene primers provided the basis for estimating nucleated cell counts. Libraries were prepared by immunoSEQ multiplex PCR; TCRdb keeps only in-frame clonotypes and omits some of them. That table supplies the V and J calls and clone size; D and trimming were determined from the DNA. The table records some 140,000 clones, 75% to 90% of them present only once. The data derive from a study of blood T cell repertoires in COVID-19. Study in general: Collection of acute and convalescent COVID-19 samples took place in the United States, Italy and Spain. The cDNA or gDNA used as material had been derived from T cells, B-cell-depleted T cells, or PBMCs.

CDR1 is SGHRS and CDR2 is YFSETQ in the germline V gene. Trimming pared 4 bases from V and 2 bases from J, leaving 3 bases between. The CDR3 has 11 amino acids. This receptor was obtained from a woman aged 50 to 60 who had recovered from COVID-19. The source material was peripheral blood. The gene calls are TRBV5-1 and TRBJ1-1; no clear D. CDR3 loop: CASSLNTEAFF. In DNA form, the CDR3 reads TGCGCCAGCAGCCTAAACACTGAAGCTTTCTTT.